This TCR beta chain emerged from a study of cytomegalovirus exposure and HLA in healthy donors. General study findings and limits: In a later analysis, productive TCRs from donors in an Asian-associated ancestry cluster reportedly carried fewer N-insertions than the cohort mean. In a later analysis, specific HLA alleles were associated with approximately 17,000 TCR beta sequences at a 0.05 false discovery rate.

V lost 3 bases and J lost 4, with 12 bases in between. The germline CDR1 and CDR2 sequences are MDHEN and SYDVKM. CDR3 size: 14 residues. Points on this clone: Its matching antigen is unknown.

Vbeta (60) and Jbeta (13) primers were used in the PCR. This table comes from immunoSEQ multiplex PCR, and its TCRdb copy is limited to in-frame clones, with some not included. The data contain under 200,000 clones, 80% of them singletons. The chain links TRBV28 to TRBJ1-2; D not resolved. The TCR was taken from a woman aged 50 to 60 in good health and CMV-seropositive. Material for sequencing was PBMCs. As DNA, the CDR3 is TGTGCCAGCAGTTTCGGATTCTCAGGCTATGGCTACACCTTC. Translating it yields CASSFGFSGYGYTF.